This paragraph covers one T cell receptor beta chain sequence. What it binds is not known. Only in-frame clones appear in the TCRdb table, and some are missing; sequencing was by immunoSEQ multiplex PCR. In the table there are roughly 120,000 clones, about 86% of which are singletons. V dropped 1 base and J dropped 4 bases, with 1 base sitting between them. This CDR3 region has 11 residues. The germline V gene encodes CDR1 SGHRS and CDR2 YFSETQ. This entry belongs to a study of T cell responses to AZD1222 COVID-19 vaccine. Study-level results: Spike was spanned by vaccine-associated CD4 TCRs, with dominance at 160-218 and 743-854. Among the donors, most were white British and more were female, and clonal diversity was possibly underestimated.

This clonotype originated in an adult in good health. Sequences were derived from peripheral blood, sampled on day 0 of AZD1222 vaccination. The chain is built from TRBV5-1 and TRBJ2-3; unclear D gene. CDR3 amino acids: CASSLSDTQYF. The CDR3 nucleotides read TGCGCCAGCAGCTTGTCAGATACGCAGTATTTT.